This TCR beta chain was profiled in a study of neurological immune-mediated disorders. MiXCR, applied by TCRdb to the 5' RACE reads, yields one record per CDR3 protein. The table shows 60,000 to 85,000 distinct CDR3 sequences, with 5.2% occurring only once. This clonotype showed up many times. Deletions cut 3 bases from V and 3 bases from J, with 12 bases between. Looked up from germline, CDR1 is DFQATT and CDR2 is SNEGSKA (reference sequence). The CDR3 runs to 13 residues. The TCR sequence derives from a man aged 18 to 35 with multiple sclerosis. The sample taken for sequencing was PBMCs. V is TRBV20-1 and J is TRBJ2-7, with D perhaps assigned TRBD1 or TRBD2 (6 bases each). CDR3: CSASSRGLYEQYF. As DNA, the CDR3 is TGCAGTGCTAGCAGCAGGGGACTCTACGAGCAGTACTTC.